The T cell receptor beta chain under discussion was sequenced for a study of blood T cell repertoires in COVID-19. Here immunoSEQ multiplex PCR was the method, and the copy in TCRdb shows in-frame clones only, minus some. This sample has some 150,000 clones; 85% occur once, and the top ten carry approximately 2.7%. This clone has a single count. The CDR3 is made up of 13 amino acids. The germline V gene has CDR1 LGHNA and CDR2 YSLEER. Trimming cost V 3 bases and J 5 bases, with 8 bases left between them. The sequencing input was peripheral blood. The receptor comes from a woman between 35 and 50 years old with active or convalescent COVID-19. This sequence joins TRBV4-3 and TRBJ2-1; no definite D call. For the CDR3, the DNA is TGCGCCAGCAGCCATGTCTTCGACAATGAGCAGTTCTTC. It is translated as CASSHVFDNEQFF.